Described below is a single T cell receptor (beta chain) sequence and its context. In the PCR, 60 Vbeta and 13 Jbeta primers were used. In the original processing: Some 80 million unique TCR beta chains, roughly 11 million shared, were counted in a later analysis. Libraries were prepared by immunoSEQ multiplex PCR; TCRdb keeps only in-frame clonotypes and omits some of them. The DNA gave D and trimming, while V, J and clone size come from that table. The sample contains about 280,000 clones, about 90% of which appear only once. Germline loops: CDR1 SGHTA, CDR2 FQGTGA. The CDR3 consists of 14 residues. The germline V and J ends were trimmed by 8 bases and 9 bases, with 20 bases remaining between them. These data originate in a study of cytomegalovirus exposure and HLA in healthy donors.

This TCR was sampled from a woman under 30 in good health and CMV-seronegative. The V call is TRBV7-3, the J call TRBJ2-1; tentative D call: TRBD2 (6 bases). The specimen was PBMCs. The CDR3 nucleotides are TGTGCCAGCGCTGTCGGACTAAATCCCAGTGAGCAGTTCTTC. Amino acid sequence: CASAVGLNPSEQFF.